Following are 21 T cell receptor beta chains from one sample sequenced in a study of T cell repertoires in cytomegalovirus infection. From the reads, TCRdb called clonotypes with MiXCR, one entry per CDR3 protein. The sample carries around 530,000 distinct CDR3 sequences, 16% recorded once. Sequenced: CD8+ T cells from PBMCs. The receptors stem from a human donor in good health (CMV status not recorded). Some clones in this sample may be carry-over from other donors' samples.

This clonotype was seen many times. The CDR3 nucleotides read TGTGCCAGCAGTTTGGTCCGGGAAGGAAGGCACAATGAGCAGTTCTTC. It translates to CASSLVREGRHNEQFF. The J gene is TRBJ2-1, the V gene TRBV12-3 or TRBV12-4, with TRBD2 as a possible D gene (5 bases). Trimming took 3 bases from V and 5 from J, leaving 17 bases between them. The CDR3 has 16 residues.

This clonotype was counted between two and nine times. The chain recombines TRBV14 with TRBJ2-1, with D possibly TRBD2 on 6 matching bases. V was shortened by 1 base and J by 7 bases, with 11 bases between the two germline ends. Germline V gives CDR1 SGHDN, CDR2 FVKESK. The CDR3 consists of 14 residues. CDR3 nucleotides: TGTGCCAGCAGCCAAGTTGGGGGGAGGAATGAGCAGTTCTTC. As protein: CASSQVGGRNEQFF.

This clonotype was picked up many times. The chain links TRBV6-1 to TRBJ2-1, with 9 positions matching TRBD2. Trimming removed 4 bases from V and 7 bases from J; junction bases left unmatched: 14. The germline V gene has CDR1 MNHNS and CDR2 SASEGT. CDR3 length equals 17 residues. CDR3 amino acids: CASSVGTSPGWGNEQFF. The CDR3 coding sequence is TGTGCCAGCAGTGTCGGGACTAGCCCGGGATGGGGAAATGAGCAGTTCTTC.

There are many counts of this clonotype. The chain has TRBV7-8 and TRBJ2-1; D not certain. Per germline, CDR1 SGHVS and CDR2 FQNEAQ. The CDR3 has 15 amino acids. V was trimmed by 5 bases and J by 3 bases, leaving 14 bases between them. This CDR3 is CASSEASLYYNEQFF. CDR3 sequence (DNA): TGTGCCAGCAGCGAGGCGTCGCTATACTACAATGAGCAGTTCTTC.

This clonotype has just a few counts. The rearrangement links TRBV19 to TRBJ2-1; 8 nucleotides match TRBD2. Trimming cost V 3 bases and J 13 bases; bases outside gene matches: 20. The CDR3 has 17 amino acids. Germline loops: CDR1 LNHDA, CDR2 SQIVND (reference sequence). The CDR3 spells CASSIYFVPGGPNPQFF. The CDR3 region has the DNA TGTGCCAGTAGTATCTACTTTGTGCCGGGAGGGCCGAACCCTCAGTTCTTC.

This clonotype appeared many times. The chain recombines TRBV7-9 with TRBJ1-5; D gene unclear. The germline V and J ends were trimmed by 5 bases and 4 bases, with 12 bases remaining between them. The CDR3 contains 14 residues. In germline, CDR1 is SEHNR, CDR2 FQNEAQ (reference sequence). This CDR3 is CASSPGSYNQPQHF. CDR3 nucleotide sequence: TGTGCCAGCAGCCCGGGGTCTTATAATCAGCCCCAGCATTTT.

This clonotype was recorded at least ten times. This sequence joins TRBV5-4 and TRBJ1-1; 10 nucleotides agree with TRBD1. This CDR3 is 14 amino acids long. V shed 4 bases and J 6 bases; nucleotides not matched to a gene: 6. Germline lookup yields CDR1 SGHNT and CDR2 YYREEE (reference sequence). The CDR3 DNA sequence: TGTGCCAGCAGCCCCACGGACAGGGGGGCTGAAGCTTTCTTT. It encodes CASSPTDRGAEAFF.

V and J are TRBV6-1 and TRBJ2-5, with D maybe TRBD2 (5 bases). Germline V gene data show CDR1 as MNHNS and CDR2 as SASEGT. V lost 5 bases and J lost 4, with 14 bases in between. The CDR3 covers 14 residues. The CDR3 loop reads CASSRLAKGETQYF. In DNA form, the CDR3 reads TGTGCCAGCAGTCGGCTAGCTAAGGGAGAGACCCAGTACTTC.

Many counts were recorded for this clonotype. CDR3 sequence: CASSFVGSGNTIYF. CDR3 nucleotide sequence: TGTGCCAGCAGCTTTGTGGGGTCTGGAAACACCATATATTTT. The chain employs TRBV11-2 and TRBJ1-3; unclear D gene. Germline V gene lookup returns CDR1 SGHAT and CDR2 FQNNGV. V gave up 3 bases and J gave up 1 base, with 7 bases separating them. The CDR3 is 14 amino acids.

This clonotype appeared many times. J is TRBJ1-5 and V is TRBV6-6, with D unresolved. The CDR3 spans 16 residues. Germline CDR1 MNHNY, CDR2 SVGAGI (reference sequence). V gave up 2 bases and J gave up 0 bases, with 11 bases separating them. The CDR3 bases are TGTGCCAGCAGTTACGATACAGCTTATAGCAATCAGCCCCAGCATTTT. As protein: CASSYDTAYSNQPQHF.

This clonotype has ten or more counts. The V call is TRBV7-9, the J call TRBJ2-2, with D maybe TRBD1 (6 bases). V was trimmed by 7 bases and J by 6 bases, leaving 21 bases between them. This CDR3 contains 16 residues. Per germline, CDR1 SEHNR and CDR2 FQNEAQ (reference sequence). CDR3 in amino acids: CASTKTQGIVAGELFF. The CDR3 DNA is TGTGCCAGCACCAAAACGCAGGGGATCGTCGCCGGGGAGCTGTTTTTT.

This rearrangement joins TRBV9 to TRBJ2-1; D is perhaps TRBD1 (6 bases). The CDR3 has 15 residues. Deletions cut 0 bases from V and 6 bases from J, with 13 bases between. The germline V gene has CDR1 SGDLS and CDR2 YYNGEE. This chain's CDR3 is CASSVGVRGSNEQFF. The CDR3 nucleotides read TGTGCCAGCAGCGTAGGGGTCAGGGGCAGCAATGAGCAGTTCTTC. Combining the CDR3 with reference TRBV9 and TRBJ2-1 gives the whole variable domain DSGVTQTPKHLITATGQRVTLRCSPRSGDLSVYWYQQSLDQGLQFLIQYYNGEERAKGNILERFSAQQFPDLHSELNLSSLELGDSALYFCASSVGVRGSNEQFFGPGTRLTVL.

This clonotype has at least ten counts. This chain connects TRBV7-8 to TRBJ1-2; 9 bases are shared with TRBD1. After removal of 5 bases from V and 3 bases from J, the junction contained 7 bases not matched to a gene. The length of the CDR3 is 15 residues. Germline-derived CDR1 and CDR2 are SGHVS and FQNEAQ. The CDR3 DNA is TGTGCCAGCAGCCAAAAGGGACAGGGCGACTATGGCTACACCTTC. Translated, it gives CASSQKGQGDYGYTF. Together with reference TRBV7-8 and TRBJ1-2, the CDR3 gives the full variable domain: GAGVSQSPRYKVAKRGQDVALRCDPISGHVSLFWYQQALGQGPEFLTYFQNEAQLDKSGLPSDRFFAERPEGSVSTLKIQRTQQEDSAVYLCASSQKGQGDYGYTFGSGTRLTVV.

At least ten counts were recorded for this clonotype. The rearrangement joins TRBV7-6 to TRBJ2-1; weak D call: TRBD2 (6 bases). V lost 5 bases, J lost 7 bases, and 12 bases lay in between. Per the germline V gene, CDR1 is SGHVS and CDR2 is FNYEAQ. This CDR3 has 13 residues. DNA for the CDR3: TGTGCCAGCAGCCTAACGGGAGATAATGAGCAGTTCTTC. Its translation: CASSLTGDNEQFF.

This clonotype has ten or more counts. Here the CDR3 DNA reads TGTGCCAGCAGCTTGGAGGTGACAGGCTACAATGAGCAGTTCTTC. Protein sequence: CASSLEVTGYNEQFF. This chain uses TRBV5-4 with TRBJ2-1, with D perhaps matching TRBD1 (6 bases). This CDR3 contains 15 residues. The V gene lost 0 bases and the J gene lost 3 bases, with 10 bases spanning the gap. Germline V lookup: CDR1 SGHNT, CDR2 YYREEE (reference sequence).

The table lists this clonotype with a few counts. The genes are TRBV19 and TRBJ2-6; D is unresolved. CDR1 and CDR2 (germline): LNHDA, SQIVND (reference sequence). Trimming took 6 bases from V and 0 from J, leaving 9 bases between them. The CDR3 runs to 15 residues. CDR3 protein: CASSSPFSGANVLTF. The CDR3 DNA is TGTGCCAGTAGCTCTCCGTTCTCTGGGGCCAACGTCCTGACTTTC. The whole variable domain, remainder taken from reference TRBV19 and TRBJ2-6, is DGGITQSPKYLFRKEGQNVTLSCEQNLNHDAMYWYRQDPGQGLRLIYYSQIVNDFQKGDIAEGYSVSREKKESFPLTVTSAQKNPTAFYLCASSSPFSGANVLTFGAGSRLTVL.

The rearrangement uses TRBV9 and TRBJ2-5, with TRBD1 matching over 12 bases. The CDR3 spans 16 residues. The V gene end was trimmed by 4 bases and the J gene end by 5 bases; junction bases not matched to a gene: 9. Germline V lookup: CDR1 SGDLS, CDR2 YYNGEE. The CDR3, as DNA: TGTGCCAGCAGCCCCCGGGACAGGGGGCCAGGGGAGACCCAGTACTTC. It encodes CASSPRDRGPGETQYF. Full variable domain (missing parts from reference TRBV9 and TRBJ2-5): DSGVTQTPKHLITATGQRVTLRCSPRSGDLSVYWYQQSLDQGLQFLIQYYNGEERAKGNILERFSAQQFPDLHSELNLSSLELGDSALYFCASSPRDRGPGETQYFGPGTRLLVL.

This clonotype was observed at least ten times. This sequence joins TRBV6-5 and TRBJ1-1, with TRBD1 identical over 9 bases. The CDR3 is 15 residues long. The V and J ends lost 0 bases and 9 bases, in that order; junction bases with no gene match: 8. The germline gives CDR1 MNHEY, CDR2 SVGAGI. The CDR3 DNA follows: TGTGCCAGCAGTTACTCGATTGAGGGACAGGGCAAAGCTTTCTTT. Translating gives CASSYSIEGQGKAFF.

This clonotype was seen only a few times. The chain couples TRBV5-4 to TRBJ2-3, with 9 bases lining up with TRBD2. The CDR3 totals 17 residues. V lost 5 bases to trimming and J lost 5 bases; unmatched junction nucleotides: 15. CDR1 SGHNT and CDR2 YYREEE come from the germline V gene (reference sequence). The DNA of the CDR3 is TGTGCCAGCAGTTTAGGGGTTGCGGGAGGGTCCGTAGATACGCAGTATTTT. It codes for CASSLGVAGGSVDTQYF.

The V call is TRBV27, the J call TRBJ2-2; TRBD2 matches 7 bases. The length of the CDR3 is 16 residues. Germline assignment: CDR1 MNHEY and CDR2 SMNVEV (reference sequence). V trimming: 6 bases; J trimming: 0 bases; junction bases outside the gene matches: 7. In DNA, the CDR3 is TGTGCCAGCAGCCCAGAGGGAGGGGCGAACACCGGGGAGCTGTTTTTT. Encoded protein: CASSPEGGANTGELFF.

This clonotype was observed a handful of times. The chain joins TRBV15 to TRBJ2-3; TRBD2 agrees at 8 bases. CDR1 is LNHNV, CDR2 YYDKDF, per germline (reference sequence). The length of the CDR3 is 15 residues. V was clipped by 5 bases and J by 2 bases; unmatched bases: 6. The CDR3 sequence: CATSPGLAPTDTQYF. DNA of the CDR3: TGTGCCACCAGCCCCGGACTAGCACCCACAGATACGCAGTATTTT.